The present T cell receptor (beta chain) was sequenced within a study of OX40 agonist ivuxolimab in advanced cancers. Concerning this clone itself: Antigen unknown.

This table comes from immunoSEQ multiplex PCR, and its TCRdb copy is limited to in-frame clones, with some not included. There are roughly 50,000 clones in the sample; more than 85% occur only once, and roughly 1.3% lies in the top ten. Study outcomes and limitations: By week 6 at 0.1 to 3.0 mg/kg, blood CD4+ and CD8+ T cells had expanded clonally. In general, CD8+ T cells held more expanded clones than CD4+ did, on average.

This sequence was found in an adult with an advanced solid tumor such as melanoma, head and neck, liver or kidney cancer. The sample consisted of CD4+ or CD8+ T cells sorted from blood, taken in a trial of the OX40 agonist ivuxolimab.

CDR3: CASTSGTPSSDKAFF. CDR3 nucleotide sequence: TGTGCCAGTACCTCCGGGACTCCTAGCTCGGATAAAGCTTTCTTT. The chain uses TRBV19 and TRBJ1-1; TRBD1 is a possible D gene (5 bases). Germline CDR1 and CDR2: LNHDA and SQIVND (reference sequence). Between the trimmed V and J ends, which lost 7 bases and 9 bases, there was a span of 24 bases. This CDR3 spans 15 amino acids. The full variable domain, rest sourced from reference TRBV19 and TRBJ1-1, is DGGITQSPKYLFRKEGQNVTLSCEQNLNHDAMYWYRQDPGQGLRLIYYSQIVNDFQKGDIAEGYSVSREKKESFPLTVTSAQKNPTAFYLCASTSGTPSSDKAFFGQGTRLTVV.